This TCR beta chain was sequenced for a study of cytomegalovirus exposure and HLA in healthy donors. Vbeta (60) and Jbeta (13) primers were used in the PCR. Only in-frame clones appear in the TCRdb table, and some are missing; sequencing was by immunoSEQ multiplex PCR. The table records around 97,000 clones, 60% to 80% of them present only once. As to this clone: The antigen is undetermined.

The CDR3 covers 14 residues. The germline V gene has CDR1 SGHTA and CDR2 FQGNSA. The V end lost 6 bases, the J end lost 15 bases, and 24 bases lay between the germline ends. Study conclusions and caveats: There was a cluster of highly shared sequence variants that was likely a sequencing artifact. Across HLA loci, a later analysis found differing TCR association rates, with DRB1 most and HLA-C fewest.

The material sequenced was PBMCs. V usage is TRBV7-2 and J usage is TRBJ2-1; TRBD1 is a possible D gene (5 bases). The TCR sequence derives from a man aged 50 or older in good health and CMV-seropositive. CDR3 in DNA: TGTGCCAGCAGTTCTAGAGAGCCCGCTAGGGGTCGGTTCTTC. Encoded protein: CASSSREPARGRFF.